This T cell receptor (beta chain) derives from a study of early T cells in non-severe SARS-CoV-2 infection. Individual cDNA molecules received unique molecular identifiers during library preparation. TCRdb recomputed calls from the 5' RACE reads with MiXCR, one row per CDR3 protein. Here the sample spans tens of thousands of distinct CDR3 sequences, approximately 10% being singletons. This clonotype has more than one count but fewer than ten. Germline CDR1 SGHTA, CDR2 FQGNSA. This CDR3 is 15 amino acids long. The V gene end was trimmed by 3 bases and the J gene end by 2 bases; junction bases not matched to a gene: 3.

The sequence came from an adult who was a healthcare worker with PCR-confirmed SARS-CoV-2 infection or an uninfected control (not recorded which). The sequencing sample was made of whole blood. The chain joins TRBV7-2 to TRBJ2-2; 7 nucleotides agree with TRBD2. The CDR3 sequence is CASSFRGLNTGELFF. CDR3 coding DNA: TGTGCCAGCAGCTTCCGGGGACTAAACACCGGGGAGCTGTTTTTT.